This TCR beta chain was captured by sequencing in a study of cytotoxic CD8 clonotypes in ibrutinib-treated CLL. Turning to the study itself: Recorded responses included 24 partial and 2 complete; following median 68 months, roughly 15 stayed remitted and roughly 12 progressed. Study findings and constraints: Baseline values of clonality outstripped age-matched healthy donors and followed circulating CD8+ T-cell counts.

This clone appeared a few times. What it binds is not known. The CDR3 runs 12 residues. Trimming took off 2 bases at V and 3 bases at J, with 5 bases between the two ends. Per germline, CDR1 SGHNT and CDR2 YYREEE (reference sequence). TCR beta libraries used 2 to 2.5 micrograms of genomic DNA from cryopreserved PBMCs. Using immunoSEQ multiplex PCR, the repertoire was profiled, and TCRdb retains in-frame clones only, with some absent. The table lists 300,000 to 350,000 clones, about 80% of them singletons. The gene calls are TRBV5-4 and TRBJ2-5, with a tentative D call TRBD2 (5 bases). Sample: PBMCs, taken before ibrutinib treatment. This TCR derives from a human donor with chronic lymphocytic leukemia. The CDR3 is CASSFGEETQYF. DNA for the CDR3: TGTGCCAGCAGCTTCGGGGAAGAGACCCAGTACTTC.